This passage covers 20 T cell receptor beta chains from one sample sequenced in a study of early T cells in non-severe SARS-CoV-2 infection. MiXCR, run by TCRdb on the 5' RACE reads, gives a single entry per CDR3 protein. Of some 87,000 distinct CDR3 sequences in the sample, 13% were seen once. Sequencing was done on a sample of whole blood. All receptors come from an adult who was a healthcare worker with PCR-confirmed SARS-CoV-2 infection or an uninfected control (not recorded which).

This clonotype appeared many times. CDR3 loop: CASSEGLEGYEQYF. The CDR3 DNA follows: TGTGCCAGCAGCGAGGGACTAGAGGGCTACGAGCAGTACTTC. V gene TRBV7-9 combines with J gene TRBJ2-7; 8 bases agree with TRBD2. The CDR3 has 14 amino acids. Germline CDR1 reads SEHNR; CDR2 reads FQNEAQ (reference sequence). V trimming: 5 bases; J trimming: 3 bases; junction bases outside the gene matches: 6.

The chain carries TRBV7-2 and TRBJ2-7; 7 nucleotides align to TRBD1. V shed 3 bases, J shed 4 bases, and the junction held 12 bases outside the gene matches. The CDR3 is 16 amino acids. CDR1 and CDR2 (germline): SGHTA, FQGNSA. The CDR3 loop is CASSFRGDSLWYEQYF. For the CDR3, the DNA is TGTGCCAGCAGCTTTAGAGGGGACAGCCTTTGGTACGAGCAGTACTTC. Together with reference TRBV7-2 and TRBJ2-7, the CDR3 gives the full variable domain: GAGVSQSPSNKVTEKGKDVELRCDPISGHTALYWYRQSLGQGLEFLIYFQGNSAPDKSGLPSDRFSAERTGGSVSTLTIQRTQQEDSAVYLCASSFRGDSLWYEQYFGPGTRLTVT.

This clonotype was seen only a few times. The chain is built from TRBV30 and TRBJ1-4; D is ambiguous. Trimming took off 4 bases at V and 4 bases at J, with 16 bases between the two ends. The CDR3 loop spans 15 amino acids. Germline CDR1 is GTSNPN and CDR2 is SVGIG (reference sequence). CDR3 residues: CAWNPGGAINEKLFF. Written as DNA, the CDR3 is TGTGCCTGGAACCCGGGAGGAGCGATTAATGAAAAACTGTTTTTT.

This clonotype was counted at least ten times. The rearrangement links TRBV9 to TRBJ1-2, with 9 bases identical to TRBD1. The length of the CDR3 is 14 residues. Germline V gene sequence: CDR1 SGDLS, CDR2 YYNGEE. J was trimmed by 4 bases and V by 4 bases; bases with no gene match: 5. The DNA of the CDR3 is TGTGCCAGCAGCCCGTGGACAGGGGCCTATGGCTACACCTTC. Amino acid sequence: CASSPWTGAYGYTF.

This clonotype was seen a handful of times. The genes are TRBV19 and TRBJ2-3; D not resolved. V lost 4 bases and J 5 bases, leaving 19 bases between the germline ends. The CDR3 is 16 residues long. Germline assignment: CDR1 LNHDA and CDR2 SQIVND (reference sequence). CDR3 in DNA: TGTGCCAGTAGTAGGTGGCCGTTCCCGCTCGTAGATACGCAGTATTTT. Amino acids: CASSRWPFPLVDTQYF.

This clonotype was recorded at least ten times. This chain joins TRBV7-2 and TRBJ2-1; 10 nucleotides align to TRBD2. The V segment lost 2 bases and the J segment 0 bases; nucleotides outside the gene matches: 1. Looked up from germline, CDR1 is SGHTA and CDR2 is FQGNSA. This CDR3 comprises 16 residues. CDR3 nucleotide sequence: TGTGCCAGCAGCTTATCTAGCGGGAGCTCCTACAATGAGCAGTTCTTC. Translation gives CASSLSSGSSYNEQFF.

The rearrangement uses TRBV6-6 and TRBJ2-5; D may be TRBD1 (6 bases). Per germline, CDR1 MNHNY and CDR2 SVGAGI (reference sequence). V lost 5 bases and J 1 base, leaving 20 bases between the germline ends. The CDR3 length is 17 residues. In nucleotides, the CDR3 is TGTGCCAGCAGTGCGACCCCCTTACAGGGATCCCAAGAGACCCAGTACTTC. It yields the protein CASSATPLQGSQETQYF.

This clonotype showed up just a few times. This rearrangement joins TRBV29-1 to TRBJ1-2; D not certain. From germline, CDR1 is SQVTM and CDR2 ANQGSEA. With 0 bases removed from V and 3 bases from J, the gap between germline ends came to 20 bases. The CDR3 consists of 17 residues. For the CDR3, the DNA is TGCAGCGTTGAAGATTTCATTCGGCAGACGAGGGACTATGGCTACACCTTC. Its translation: CSVEDFIRQTRDYGYTF.

This clonotype was seen many times. The chain joins TRBV12-3 or TRBV12-4 to TRBJ1-6; no firm D call. The CDR3 has 16 residues. V dropped 0 bases and J dropped 1 base, with 7 bases sitting between them. In nucleotides, the CDR3 is TGTGCCAGCAGTTTAGCGGGTGGGTCCTATAATTCACCCCTCCACTTT. Its protein product is CASSLAGGSYNSPLHF.

This clonotype was seen ten or more times. V gene TRBV6-5 combines with J gene TRBJ2-7; 9 bases fit TRBD1. Germline values: CDR1 MNHEY, CDR2 SVGAGI. The CDR3 has 13 amino acids. Trimming at V came to 8 bases and at J to 7 bases, leaving 9 bases not matched to a gene. The CDR3 DNA sequence: TGTGCCAGCTTACAGGGGGCGGGCAGGGAGCAGTACTTC. The encoded protein is CASLQGAGREQYF.

The J gene is TRBJ2-1, the V gene TRBV11-2; 7 nucleotides line up with TRBD1. CDR3 length: 14 amino acids. CDR1 SGHAT and CDR2 FQNNGV come from the germline V gene. The trim removed 8 bases at V and 6 bases at J, leaving 10 bases unmatched. CDR3 bases: TGTGCCAGCCACTGGCGAGGGGGCCCCAATGAGCAGTTCTTC. This encodes CASHWRGGPNEQFF.

The V and J genes are TRBV6-5 and TRBJ1-6; D gene uncertain. The ends were cut back, 6 bases at V and 10 bases at J, with 10 bases in the middle. The CDR3 length is 12 residues. Per germline, CDR1 MNHEY and CDR2 SVGAGI. CDR3 DNA: TGTGCCAGCAGGTTCAAGCTCTCACCCCTCCACTTT. This codes for CASRFKLSPLHF.

This clonotype was recorded at least ten times. J is TRBJ2-1 and V is TRBV5-1; D gene ambiguous. V lost 0 bases, J lost 4 bases, and 8 bases lay in between. This CDR3 contains 14 residues. The germline gives CDR1 SGHRS, CDR2 YFSETQ. In nucleotides, the CDR3 is TGCGCCAGCAGCTTGGAAAGGGCTTACAATGAGCAGTTCTTC. This codes for CASSLERAYNEQFF.

This chain joins TRBV5-1 and TRBJ2-1, with 9 bases fitting TRBD2. The CDR3 length is 16 residues. Germline-derived CDR1 and CDR2 are SGHRS and YFSETQ. V shed 0 bases and J 3 bases; nucleotides not matched to a gene: 4. Here the CDR3 DNA reads TGCGCCAGCAGCTTGGGTAGCGGGGGCTACTACAATGAGCAGTTCTTC. Its translation is CASSLGSGGYYNEQFF.

This clonotype was observed many times. J is TRBJ1-1 and V is TRBV7-2; a weak D match, TRBD1 (6 bases). The CDR3 spans 13 residues. Germline V gene lookup returns CDR1 SGHTA and CDR2 FQGNSA. V dropped 11 bases and J dropped 0 bases, with 13 bases sitting between them. CDR3 region: CASVSGVNTEAFF. As DNA, the CDR3 is TGTGCCTCGGTCTCAGGGGTGAACACTGAAGCTTTCTTT.

This clonotype was observed at least ten times. The V call is TRBV11-2, the J call TRBJ2-1; no clear D. Germline V gene data show CDR1 as SGHAT and CDR2 as FQNNGV. The CDR3 is 11 residues long. Trimming removed 5 bases at V and 8 bases at J, with 7 bases between. The DNA for the CDR3 is TGTGCCAGCAGCCTAGTCGATGAGCAGTTCTTC. This translates into CASSLVDEQFF.

The rearrangement links TRBV6-5 to TRBJ2-1; D not resolved. CDR3 size: 17 residues. The V end lost 0 bases, the J end lost 0 bases, and 12 bases lay between the germline ends. CDR1 and CDR2 from the germline V gene are MNHEY and SVGAGI. The CDR3 sequence is CASSYSIQPSSYNEQFF. CDR3 coding DNA: TGTGCCAGCAGTTACTCGATACAACCCTCCTCCTACAATGAGCAGTTCTTC.

This chain links TRBV29-1 with TRBJ2-4; 10 nucleotides agree with TRBD2. The J segment lost 5 bases and the V segment lost 6 bases, leaving 13 bases of the junction unmatched. The CDR3 loop spans 16 amino acids. Germline loops: CDR1 SQVTM, CDR2 ANQGSEA. For the CDR3, the DNA is TGCAGCGTCGTCGGAGAGCGGGAGGGCGGTGAAAACATTCAGTACTTC. Protein sequence: CSVVGEREGGENIQYF.

In this sample, this clonotype turned up many times. This rearrangement joins TRBV7-9 to TRBJ2-1; 8 nucleotides agree with TRBD1. This CDR3 is 15 amino acids long. V was pared by 2 bases and J by 2 bases, with 2 bases of the junction left unmatched. Germline V CDR1 and CDR2: SEHNR, FQNEAQ (reference sequence). CDR3 loop: CASSLFRGPYNEQFF. For the CDR3, the DNA is TGTGCCAGCAGCTTATTCAGGGGGCCCTACAATGAGCAGTTCTTC.

This clonotype was seen only a few times. The chain uses TRBV7-2 and TRBJ2-7, with TRBD1 as a possible D gene (5 bases). Germline V CDR1 and CDR2: SGHTA, FQGNSA. This CDR3 is built from 14 residues. Trimming cost V 4 bases and J 3 bases, with 13 bases left between them. In DNA form, the CDR3 reads TGTGCCAGCAGCTGGGATCGAGACAGCTACGAGCAGTACTTC. This gives the protein CASSWDRDSYEQYF.